This TCR beta chain was sequenced during a study of blood T cell repertoires in COVID-19. Study at large: Material from acute and convalescent COVID-19 was sourced from the United States, Italy and Spain. PBMCs, B-cell-depleted T cells, or T cells provided the cDNA or gDNA that made up the material.

Germline V gives CDR1 GTSNPN, CDR2 SVGIG (reference sequence). The CDR3 sequence is 12 residues long. V shed 2 bases, J shed 9 bases, and the junction held 6 bases outside the gene matches. In the original analysis: For nucleated cells, counts were estimated from reference gene primer amplification. TCRdb's copy holds only in-frame clones and misses some; the assay was immunoSEQ multiplex PCR. The V and J calls and clone size come from that table; D and trimming were worked out from the DNA. The sample lists about 280,000 clones, under 90% occurring once. Material: peripheral blood. This chain uses TRBV30 with TRBJ1-1; 7 positions match TRBD1. The sequence derives from a woman between 50 and 59 years old who had recovered from COVID-19. The CDR3 DNA reads TGTGCCTGGAGTCTAACAGGGGTCAAAGCTTTCTTT. Residues: CAWSLTGVKAFF.